These 25 T cell receptor beta chains came from one sample sequenced in a study of cytomegalovirus exposure and HLA in healthy donors. Amplification used 60 Vbeta primers and 13 Jbeta primers. Here immunoSEQ multiplex PCR was the method, and the copy in TCRdb shows in-frame clones only, minus some. Found here are about 140,000 clones, roughly four fifths of them singletons; the top ten hold 3.2%. The sample taken for sequencing was PBMCs. Receptors were obtained from a man between 18 and 35 years old in good health and CMV-seropositive.

This chain joins TRBV28 and TRBJ2-7; 7 bases line up with TRBD2. Germline-derived CDR1 and CDR2 are MDHEN and SYDVKM. Trimming removed 6 bases from V and 4 bases from J; junction bases left unmatched: 12. The CDR3 sequence is 15 residues long. The CDR3 DNA reads TGTGCCAGCAGCTACGCGGGAGAACGCGATTACGAGCAGTACTTC. Its protein is CASSYAGERDYEQYF.

In this sample, this clone turned up once. This rearrangement joins TRBV11-2 to TRBJ1-4; no reliable D call. The CDR3 contains 15 residues. V was cut by 0 bases and J by 8 bases, with 13 bases left in between. CDR1 is SGHAT and CDR2 is FQNNGV in the germline V gene. CDR3 in amino acids: CASSLEGSGQEKLFF. CDR3 nucleotide sequence: TGTGCCAGCAGCTTAGAAGGGAGCGGGCAAGAAAAACTGTTTTTT.

This chain links TRBV11-1 with TRBJ2-7; 8 nucleotides line up with TRBD1. Trimming at V came to 5 bases and at J to 4 bases, leaving 10 bases not matched to a gene. This CDR3 spans 15 amino acids. Germline values: CDR1 SGHAT, CDR2 FQDESV (reference sequence). CDR3 loop: CASSPRQGTGYEQYF. The CDR3 DNA sequence: TGTGCCAGCAGCCCCCGACAGGGGACGGGGTACGAGCAGTACTTC.

The rearrangement joins TRBV9 to TRBJ2-2, with 8 bases aligning to TRBD2. The V gene's germline CDR1 is SGDLS and CDR2 YYNGEE. Unmatched junction bases numbered 15, after V lost 3 bases and J lost 8 bases. The CDR3 runs to 17 residues. CDR3 sequence: CASSGGGIAGYLGELFF. Written as DNA, the CDR3 is TGTGCCAGCAGCGGTGGAGGAATAGCGGGGTATTTGGGGGAGCTGTTTTTT. The full variable domain, completed using reference TRBV9 and TRBJ2-2, is DSGVTQTPKHLITATGQRVTLRCSPRSGDLSVYWYQQSLDQGLQFLIQYYNGEERAKGNILERFSAQQFPDLHSELNLSSLELGDSALYFCASSGGGIAGYLGELFFGEGSRLTVL.

This clone was observed a single time. The chain employs TRBV6-5 and TRBJ2-7; perhaps TRBD2 as D (5 bases). Trimming removed 2 bases from V and 0 bases from J, with 11 bases in between. CDR3 length equals 15 residues. Germline V lookup: CDR1 MNHEY, CDR2 SVGAGI. Here the CDR3 reads CASSYVDSSSYEQYF. CDR3 in DNA: TGTGCCAGCAGTTACGTGGACTCTAGCTCCTACGAGCAGTACTTC.

The chain uses TRBV28 and TRBJ1-5; D gene uncertain. Per the germline V gene, CDR1 is MDHEN and CDR2 is SYDVKM. There are 13 residues in the CDR3. The V end was cut by 6 bases, the J end by 2 bases, with 8 bases between. CDR3: CASSIEGNQPQHF. In DNA form, the CDR3 reads TGTGCCAGCAGCATTGAGGGCAATCAGCCCCAGCATTTT.

The rearrangement uses TRBV6-4 and TRBJ2-1; possibly TRBD2 for D (6 bases). Germline-derived CDR1 and CDR2 are MRHNA and SNTAGT. The V and J ends lost 0 bases and 4 bases respectively, with 10 bases between them. The CDR3 spans 15 residues. The CDR3 DNA sequence: TGTGCCAGCAGTGACTCGGCGGGGCCTTACAATGAGCAGTTCTTC. The encoded protein is CASSDSAGPYNEQFF.

This clone was counted only a few times. V usage is TRBV7-6 and J usage is TRBJ2-7; 11 nucleotides align to TRBD1. Germline V lookup: CDR1 SGHVS, CDR2 FNYEAQ. Trimming cost V 4 bases and J 1 base; bases outside gene matches: 6. There are 16 residues in the CDR3. CDR3 protein: CASSSWTGGSSYEQYF. CDR3 DNA sequence: TGTGCCAGCAGCTCCTGGACAGGGGGCTCTTCCTACGAGCAGTACTTC.

This clone was observed once. The V call is TRBV27, the J call TRBJ2-1, with 7 bases fitting TRBD1. The V and J ends lost 7 bases and 15 bases, in that order; junction bases with no gene match: 12. The CDR3 covers 12 residues. Per germline, CDR1 MNHEY and CDR2 SMNVEV (reference sequence). The CDR3 sequence is CASKPMTGSPFF. CDR3 coding DNA: TGTGCCAGCAAACCTATGACAGGGAGTCCGTTCTTC.

The V call is TRBV28, the J call TRBJ1-4, with TRBD1 identical over 9 bases. CDR1 and CDR2 from the germline V gene are MDHEN and SYDVKM. The CDR3 has 16 residues. V was clipped by 8 bases and J by 1 base; unmatched bases: 8. The CDR3 spells CASGSGTGITNEKLFF. CDR3 DNA sequence: TGTGCCAGCGGCTCCGGGACAGGGATAACTAATGAAAAACTGTTTTTT.

The CDR3: CASSLEVGQPQHF. The CDR3 DNA is TGTGCCAGCAGCTTAGAGGTCGGTCAGCCCCAGCATTTT. The chain has TRBV11-2 and TRBJ1-5; D remains unclear. Germline V gives CDR1 SGHAT, CDR2 FQNNGV. The V and J ends lost 0 bases and 6 bases respectively, with 6 bases between them. The CDR3 loop spans 13 amino acids.

The chain carries TRBV29-1 and TRBJ2-7, with a tentative D call TRBD2 (6 bases). The CDR3 consists of 14 residues. Germline V CDR1 and CDR2: SQVTM, ANQGSEA. V lost 3 bases, J lost 3 bases, and 15 bases lay in between. The CDR3 nucleotides are TGCAGCGTTGAGGGGCTTTCGGAGGGCTACGAGCAGTACTTC. Its translation is CSVEGLSEGYEQYF.

The chain couples TRBV7-9 to TRBJ1-5, with 7 bases identical to TRBD1. Germline V gives CDR1 SEHNR, CDR2 FQNEAQ (reference sequence). This CDR3 comprises 15 residues. The trim removed 5 bases at V and 0 bases at J, leaving 4 bases unmatched. CDR3 bases: TGTGCCAGCAGCCCCGGGACAGCTAGCAATCAGCCCCAGCATTTT. It is translated as CASSPGTASNQPQHF.

The chain carries TRBV19 and TRBJ2-1; 8 bases are shared with TRBD2. J was trimmed by 5 bases and V by 4 bases; bases with no gene match: 10. Germline CDR1 and CDR2: LNHDA and SQIVND (reference sequence). The CDR3 totals 16 residues. CDR3 DNA sequence: TGTGCCAGTAGTAGCCCGGGTGGCGGGAGGAACAATGAGCAGTTCTTC. Its translation is CASSSPGGGRNNEQFF.

V and J are TRBV27 and TRBJ2-3; TRBD2 matches at 9 bases. Germline values: CDR1 MNHEY, CDR2 SMNVEV (reference sequence). The CDR3 runs 15 residues. J lost 1 base, V lost 6 bases, and 5 bases had no gene match. CDR3 sequence (DNA): TGTGCCAGCAGCCTACGGACTAGCGGCACAGATACGCAGTATTTT. Its protein product is CASSLRTSGTDTQYF.

The chain recombines TRBV6-1 with TRBJ1-2; the match to TRBD1 covers 7 bases. Germline CDR1 and CDR2: MNHNS and SASEGT. V dropped 5 bases and J dropped 5; count of bases not matched to a gene: 8. The CDR3 is 14 amino acids. DNA of the CDR3: TGTGCCAGCAGTTCAGACAGGGTTTGGTATGGCTACACCTTC. It specifies CASSSDRVWYGYTF.

The chain recombines TRBV9 with TRBJ1-2, with 7 bases matching TRBD1. The V gene's germline CDR1 is SGDLS and CDR2 YYNGEE. The ends lost 3 bases at V and 5 bases at J; junction bases unmatched: 10. The CDR3 sequence is 15 residues long. The CDR3: CASSAAGGQFYGYTF. Here the CDR3 DNA reads TGTGCCAGCAGCGCGGCTGGGGGACAGTTTTATGGCTACACCTTC.

The chain uses TRBV21-1 and TRBJ1-2; TRBD1 was called by the table and not checked on the DNA. TRBV21-1 is given as a pseudogene. This CDR3 is built from 14 residues. DNA for the CDR3: TGTGCCAGCAGCAAACGAAGGACACGCTATGGCTACACCTTC. Translation gives CASSKRRTRYGYTF.

V and J are TRBV7-9 and TRBJ2-5, with 7 bases that match TRBD2. Germline V gene sequence: CDR1 SEHNR, CDR2 FQNEAQ (reference sequence). V lost 5 bases, J lost 1 base, and 16 bases stayed unmatched. The CDR3 is made up of 18 amino acids. The CDR3 DNA reads TGTGCCAGCAGCCCGAAGATGTCGGGGAGGGGCTCCCAAGAGACCCAGTACTTC. Its protein is CASSPKMSGRGSQETQYF. The whole variable domain, remainder taken from reference TRBV7-9 and TRBJ2-5, is DTGVSQNPRHKITKRGQNVTFRCDPISEHNRLYWYRQTLGQGPEFLTYFQNEAQLEKSRLLSDRFSAERPKGSFSTLEIQRTEQGDSAMYLCASSPKMSGRGSQETQYFGPGTRLLVL.

The chain links TRBV5-8 to TRBJ2-2, with D uncertain. The CDR3 totals 13 residues. Trimming shortened V by 4 bases and J by 7 bases, and 11 bases separated the two germline ends. CDR1 is SGHTS and CDR2 is YDEGEE in the germline V gene. The CDR3 region has the DNA TGTGCCAGCAGCCCTTATGAGAACGGGGAGCTGTTTTTT. Protein product: CASSPYENGELFF. The whole variable domain, remainder taken from reference TRBV5-8 and TRBJ2-2, is EAGVTQSPTHLIKTRGQQATLRCSPISGHTSVYWYQQALGLGLQFLLWYDEGEERNRGNFPPRFSGRQFPNYSSELNVNALELEDSALYLCASSPYENGELFFGEGSRLTVL.

This chain connects TRBV2 to TRBJ2-5; D remains ambiguous. This CDR3 contains 13 residues. V was trimmed by 7 bases and J by 2 bases, leaving 11 bases between them. CDR1 is SNHLY, CDR2 FYNNEI, per germline. The CDR3 DNA reads as TGTGCCAGCACCCAGTGGCCGCAAGAGACCCAGTACTTC. As protein: CASTQWPQETQYF.

J is TRBJ2-2 and V is TRBV7-6; 8 bases fit TRBD2. Losses at the gene ends were 0 bases for V and 0 bases for J; bases not matched to a gene: 12. The CDR3 has 20 amino acids. The germline gives CDR1 SGHVS, CDR2 FNYEAQ. The CDR3 is CASSLAGGTSGNANTGELFF. CDR3 DNA sequence: TGTGCCAGCAGCTTAGCGGGGGGAACTAGCGGAAACGCGAACACCGGGGAGCTGTTTTTT. Supplemented by reference TRBV7-6 and TRBJ2-2, the full variable domain reads GAGVSQSPRYKVTKRGQDVALRCDPISGHVSLYWYRQALGQGPEFLTYFNYEAQQDKSGLPNDRFSAERPEGSISTLTIQRTEQRDSAMYRCASSLAGGTSGNANTGELFFGEGSRLTVL.

For this clone: The junction departs from germline at one end; a sequencing error may be responsible. V and J are TRBV7-9 and TRBJ2-2; TRBD1 agrees at 9 bases. Per the germline V gene, CDR1 is SEHNR and CDR2 is FQNEAQ (reference sequence). CDR3 length: 17 amino acids. This CDR3 is CASRPRPDRGNNGELFF. The CDR3 DNA sequence: TGTGCCAGCAGACCTCGACCGGACAGGGGTAACAACGGGGAGCTGTTTTTT.

The chain employs TRBV9 and TRBJ1-1, with 7 bases aligning to TRBD1. CDR3 length equals 14 residues. Germline loops: CDR1 SGDLS, CDR2 YYNGEE. V shed 0 bases, J shed 4 bases, and the junction held 3 bases outside the gene matches. Written as DNA, the CDR3 is TGTGCCAGCAGCGTAGCTTACAGGGGCACTGAAGCTTTCTTT. It encodes CASSVAYRGTEAFF.

J is TRBJ2-7 and V is TRBV28; tentatively, D is TRBD2 (5 bases). The CDR3 length is 11 residues. Germline V gene lookup returns CDR1 MDHEN and CDR2 SYDVKM. V gave up 7 bases and J gave up 3 bases, with 7 bases separating them. The CDR3 DNA sequence: TGTGCCAGCACGGGGAGCTACGAGCAGTACTTC. This codes for CASTGSYEQYF.